The 16 T cell receptor beta chains in this list originate from one sample, sequenced in a study of control samples from healthy donors and cancer patients. Data came from immunoSEQ multiplex PCR; TCRdb stores just in-frame clones and leaves some out. Of almost 90,000 clones in the sample, around nine tenths were seen once. The source material was blood. Every receptor here comes from a man aged 25-45 years in good health.

The chain combines TRBV5-6 with TRBJ1-2; 9 nucleotides agree with TRBD1. The CDR3 has 13 amino acids. Germline lookup yields CDR1 SGHDT and CDR2 YYEEEE. V was clipped by 4 bases and J by 8 bases; unmatched bases: 6. CDR3 nucleotides: TGTGCCAGCAGCGCGGGACAGGGAGAAGGCTACACCTTC. Its protein is CASSAGQGEGYTF.

The chain has TRBV6-5 and TRBJ1-2; 12 bases are a match to TRBD1. Trimming removed 0 bases from V and 8 bases from J; junction bases left unmatched: 1. Germline V gene lookup returns CDR1 MNHEY and CDR2 SVGAGI. This CDR3 contains 14 residues. CDR3 residues: CASSYSGTGGGYTF. In nucleotides, the CDR3 is TGTGCCAGCAGTTACTCGGGGACAGGGGGCGGCTACACCTTC.

The chain joins TRBV12-3 or TRBV12-4 to TRBJ1-1, with D unresolved. Deletions cut 6 bases from V and 5 bases from J, with 7 bases between. There are 11 residues in the CDR3. CDR3 protein: CASRWGTEAFF. CDR3 coding DNA: TGTGCCAGCAGATGGGGAACTGAAGCTTTCTTT.

The rearrangement uses TRBV27 and TRBJ1-2, with TRBD1 identical over 7 bases. This CDR3 contains 14 residues. V lost 2 bases, J lost 2 bases, and 2 bases stayed unmatched. In germline, CDR1 is MNHEY, CDR2 SMNVEV (reference sequence). CDR3 sequence reads: CASSLKGQNYGYTF. CDR3 coding DNA: TGTGCCAGCAGTTTAAAGGGACAGAACTATGGCTACACCTTC.

The chain carries TRBV18 and TRBJ2-3, with D tentatively TRBD2 (5 bases). This CDR3 contains 15 residues. Germline CDR1 and CDR2: KGHSH and LQKENI. Trimming took 2 bases from V and 4 from J, leaving 13 bases between them. For the CDR3, the DNA is TGTGCCAGCTCACCAGGACTGAGCCCTCCAGATACGCAGTATTTT. Encoded protein: CASSPGLSPPDTQYF. The full variable domain, in which reference TRBV18 and TRBJ2-3 provide the parts outside the CDR3, is NAGVMQNPRHLVRRRGQEARLRCSPMKGHSHVYWYRQLPEEGLKFMVYLQKENIIDESGMPKERFSAEFPKEGPSILRIQQVVRGDSAAYFCASSPGLSPPDTQYFGPGTRLTVL.

The DNA for the CDR3 is TGCGCCAGCAGCACGGGACAGGGGACGGATACGCAGTATTTT. Amino acid sequence: CASSTGQGTDTQYF. This chain links TRBV5-1 with TRBJ2-3; 10 nucleotides match TRBD1. Germline CDR1 is SGHRS and CDR2 is YFSETQ. V lost 4 bases to trimming and J lost 6 bases; unmatched junction nucleotides: 5. There are 14 residues in the CDR3.

J is TRBJ2-2 and V is TRBV9; TRBD1 might be the D (5 bases). The CDR3 has 13 residues. The germline gives CDR1 SGDLS, CDR2 YYNGEE. The ends were cut back, 6 bases at V and 3 bases at J, with 9 bases in the middle. The CDR3 bases are TGTGCCAGCAATGGGGCCTACACCGGGGAGCTGTTTTTT. Its protein product is CASNGAYTGELFF. Looking up the rest from reference TRBV9 and TRBJ2-2 gives the full variable domain: DSGVTQTPKHLITATGQRVTLRCSPRSGDLSVYWYQQSLDQGLQFLIQYYNGEERAKGNILERFSAQQFPDLHSELNLSSLELGDSALYFCASNGAYTGELFFGEGSRLTVL.

The chain recombines TRBV10-1 with TRBJ2-3; D gene ambiguous. The CDR3 has 14 amino acids. V dropped 7 bases and J dropped 4 bases, with 15 bases sitting between them. In germline, CDR1 is WNHNN, CDR2 SYGVQD (reference sequence). The CDR3, as DNA: TGCGCCAGCATCCAGACCCGGTATGCAGATACGCAGTATTTT. It is translated as CASIQTRYADTQYF.

V gene TRBV24-1 combines with J gene TRBJ2-1; 8 bases fit TRBD2. This CDR3 is built from 16 residues. CDR1 and CDR2 from the germline V gene are KGHDR and SFDVKD. V lost 4 bases and J lost 6; bases outside the gene matches: 10. CDR3: CATSDISGGLLNEQFF. The CDR3 nucleotides are TGTGCCACCAGTGACATCAGCGGGGGACTTCTCAATGAGCAGTTCTTC.

The chain is built from TRBV11-2 and TRBJ1-1; TRBD1 might be the D (6 bases). Germline V gives CDR1 SGHAT, CDR2 FQNNGV. Trimming took off 0 bases at V and 7 bases at J, with 18 bases between the two ends. The CDR3 contains 16 residues. CDR3 DNA sequence: TGTGCCAGCAGCTTAGATATTCGGGGGCTTTGGAGTGAAGCTTTCTTT. It is translated as CASSLDIRGLWSEAFF.

The chain is built from TRBV7-2 and TRBJ1-2; D gene uncertain. V was pared by 7 bases and J by 4 bases, with 10 bases between. Germline CDR1 SGHTA, CDR2 FQGNSA. This CDR3 has 12 residues. CDR3 residues: CASTPDGYGYTF. In nucleotides, the CDR3 is TGTGCCAGCACCCCCGACGGCTATGGCTACACCTTC. Supplemented by reference TRBV7-2 and TRBJ1-2, the full variable domain reads GAGVSQSPSNKVTEKGKDVELRCDPISGHTALYWYRQSLGQGLEFLIYFQGNSAPDKSGLPSDRFSAERTGGSVSTLTIQRTQQEDSAVYLCASTPDGYGYTFGSGTRLTVV.

This chain connects TRBV12-2 to TRBJ2-3; TRBD1 is the table's D call, not checked against the DNA. TRBV12-2 is deemed a pseudogene. CDR3 length: 12 amino acids. The CDR3 reads CASRKDSDTQYF. The CDR3 nucleotides read TGTGCAAGTCGGAAAGACAGTGATACGCAGTATTTT.

This clone showed up just once. This chain connects TRBV23-1 to TRBJ1-2, with 7 bases fitting TRBD1. TRBV23-1 is classed as an ORF, of uncertain function. Germline trimming cut 0 bases from V and 8 bases from J; bases unmatched to any gene: 9. CDR3 size: 15 residues. Here the CDR3 DNA reads TGCGCCAGCAGTCAATCGGGGCCCAGGGGGGACGGCTACACCTTC. This gives the protein CASSQSGPRGDGYTF.

This clone was observed once. This chain joins TRBV23-1 and TRBJ2-5; D possibly corresponds to TRBD1 (7 bases). TRBV23-1 is reported as an ORF; its role is uncertain. The CDR3 totals 16 residues. V was trimmed by 0 bases and J by 3 bases, leaving 14 bases between them. The CDR3 spells CASSQSPQGGEETQYF. CDR3 in DNA: TGCGCCAGCAGTCAATCGCCCCAGGGGGGAGAAGAGACCCAGTACTTC.

CDR3 region: CASSQIASGNTIYF. For the CDR3, the DNA is TGCGCCAGCAGCCAAATCGCCTCTGGAAACACCATATATTTT. The chain has TRBV4-1 and TRBJ1-3; D remains unclear. The CDR3 contains 14 residues. Trimming left V 2 bases short and J 0 bases short, with 5 bases between. The V gene's germline CDR1 is MGHRA and CDR2 YSYEKL.

The J gene is TRBJ2-3, the V gene TRBV5-1; a weak D match, TRBD2 (6 bases). The CDR3 covers 16 residues. V lost 2 bases and J lost 1, with 14 bases in between. Germline-derived CDR1 and CDR2 are SGHRS and YFSETQ. The CDR3 spells CASSFDAPSGTDTQYF. CDR3 DNA sequence: TGCGCCAGCAGCTTCGATGCGCCTAGCGGCACAGATACGCAGTATTTT.